The 11 T cell receptor beta chains given below trace back to one sample, sequenced in a study of shared clonotypes between healthy human individuals. Clones were read by immunoSEQ multiplex PCR, and TCRdb kept only the in-frame ones, dropping some. The table has about 1.1 million clones, 70% to 80% seen once; the top ten hold 0.89%. The sequenced material came from memory CD4+ T cells from PBMCs. Subset specified: CD45RA-negative fraction. These receptors all come from a young man in good health. Some clones in this sample may be carry-over from other donors' samples.

This clone has more than one count but fewer than ten. J is TRBJ2-1 and V is TRBV5-1, with D perhaps assigned TRBD1 or TRBD2 (5 bases each). The CDR3 totals 21 residues. V was shortened by 4 bases and J by 0 bases, with 29 bases between the two germline ends. Germline CDR1 is SGHRS and CDR2 is YFSETQ. CDR3 protein: CASSRGREEPSRKSSYNEQFF. The CDR3 nucleotides are TGCGCCAGCAGCCGGGGACGGGAAGAGCCTAGTAGGAAAAGCTCCTACAATGAGCAGTTCTTC.

CDR3 loop: CASSLRGDQPQHF. For the CDR3, the DNA is TGTGCCAGTTCCCTTCGGGGGGATCAGCCCCAGCATTTT. The chain recombines TRBV19 with TRBJ1-5; weak D call: TRBD1 (5 bases). The germline V and J ends were trimmed by 8 bases and 5 bases, with 13 bases remaining between them. The germline V gene encodes CDR1 LNHDA and CDR2 SQIVND (reference sequence). This CDR3 comprises 13 residues. Filled out from reference TRBV19 and TRBJ1-5, the complete variable domain reads DGGITQSPKYLFRKEGQNVTLSCEQNLNHDAMYWYRQDPGQGLRLIYYSQIVNDFQKGDIAEGYSVSREKKESFPLTVTSAQKNPTAFYLCASSLRGDQPQHFGDGTRLSIL.

This clone was observed a few times. This sequence joins TRBV12-5 and TRBJ1-2; D ambiguous. V was cut by 3 bases and J by 8 bases, with 10 bases left in between. This CDR3 comprises 12 residues. Germline values: CDR1 LGHNT, CDR2 FRNRAP. The DNA for the CDR3 is TGTGCTAGTGGTTTCCCGTCGGGGGGCTACACCTTC. This translates into CASGFPSGGYTF.

The rearrangement joins TRBV4-3 to TRBJ2-5, with 8 nucleotides matching TRBD2. The J segment lost 10 bases and the V segment lost 0 bases, leaving 13 bases of the junction unmatched. Germline CDR1 is LGHNA and CDR2 is YSLEER. This CDR3 is 16 amino acids long. The CDR3 DNA is TGCGCCAGCAGCCAAGATTTTTTGGCGGGAGGATTAGGCCAGTACTTC. Residues: CASSQDFLAGGLGQYF.

The V call is TRBV9, the J call TRBJ2-2, with 7 nucleotides matching TRBD2. Germline values: CDR1 SGDLS, CDR2 YYNGEE. This CDR3 region has 16 residues. V gave up 1 base and J gave up 5 bases; unmatched junction bases: 8. Here the CDR3 reads CASSVLAGEYTGELFF. Written as DNA, the CDR3 is TGTGCCAGCAGCGTATTGGCGGGAGAGTATACCGGGGAGCTGTTTTTT.

This clone has a count of ten or more. Other DNA sequences from this sample encode an identical CDR3 as well. This chain uses TRBV29-1 with TRBJ1-1, with D unclear. The CDR3 is 13 residues long. From germline, CDR1 is SQVTM and CDR2 ANQGSEA. Deletions cut 4 bases from V and 0 bases from J, with 9 bases between. Here the CDR3 reads CSVAFGLNTEAFF. The DNA for the CDR3 is TGCAGCGTTGCATTTGGTCTGAACACTGAAGCTTTCTTT.

CDR3 nucleotides: TGTGCCTGGAGGTCCCCCTTCCTCGACAAGAATTCACCCCTCCACTTT. Translation: CAWRSPFLDKNSPLHF. The rearrangement links TRBV30 to TRBJ1-6; D is undetermined. CDR3 length: 16 amino acids. Deletions cut 3 bases from V and 7 bases from J, with 19 bases between. CDR1 GTSNPN and CDR2 SVGIG come from the germline V gene (reference sequence).

In its sample, this clone was seen many times. V usage is TRBV21-1 and J usage is TRBJ2-5; TRBD1, the table's D call, lacks a check against the DNA. TRBV21-1 is a documented pseudogene. The CDR3 covers 19 residues. CDR3 protein: CASTQLGAGHLLLQETQYF. The CDR3 DNA follows: TGTGCCAGCACCCAATTAGGGGCAGGACACCTCCTTTTACAAGAGACCCAGTACTTC.

This clone has a handful of counts. Distinct nucleotide sequences in the sample also encode this CDR3. V is TRBV7-9 and J is TRBJ1-1; 7 positions agree with TRBD1. Germline V gene sequence: CDR1 SEHNR, CDR2 FQNEAQ (reference sequence). This CDR3 comprises 13 residues. V shed 5 bases, J shed 6 bases, and the junction held 6 bases outside the gene matches. The CDR3 sequence: CASSLEGGAEAFF. The CDR3 nucleotides are TGTGCCAGCAGCCTCGAAGGGGGCGCTGAAGCTTTCTTT.

The V gene is TRBV5-1, the J gene TRBJ2-1; 7 bases agree with TRBD2. The junction had 7 bases not matched to a gene; V was cut back by 4 bases and J by 3 bases. CDR1 is SGHRS, CDR2 YFSETQ, per germline. The CDR3 loop spans 15 amino acids. The CDR3 DNA sequence: TGCGCCAGCAGCGTCCTCGCGGGAGACTACAATGAGCAGTTCTTC. Translation: CASSVLAGDYNEQFF.

The V and J genes are TRBV10-3 and TRBJ1-1; D is possibly TRBD1 (5 bases). Germline loops: CDR1 ENHRY, CDR2 SYGVKD. The CDR3 runs 14 residues. V lost 3 bases and J lost 5, with 13 bases in between. The CDR3 coding sequence is TGTGCCATCAGTGACCTCAGGGAGGGGACTGAAGCTTTCTTT. It codes for CAISDLREGTEAFF.